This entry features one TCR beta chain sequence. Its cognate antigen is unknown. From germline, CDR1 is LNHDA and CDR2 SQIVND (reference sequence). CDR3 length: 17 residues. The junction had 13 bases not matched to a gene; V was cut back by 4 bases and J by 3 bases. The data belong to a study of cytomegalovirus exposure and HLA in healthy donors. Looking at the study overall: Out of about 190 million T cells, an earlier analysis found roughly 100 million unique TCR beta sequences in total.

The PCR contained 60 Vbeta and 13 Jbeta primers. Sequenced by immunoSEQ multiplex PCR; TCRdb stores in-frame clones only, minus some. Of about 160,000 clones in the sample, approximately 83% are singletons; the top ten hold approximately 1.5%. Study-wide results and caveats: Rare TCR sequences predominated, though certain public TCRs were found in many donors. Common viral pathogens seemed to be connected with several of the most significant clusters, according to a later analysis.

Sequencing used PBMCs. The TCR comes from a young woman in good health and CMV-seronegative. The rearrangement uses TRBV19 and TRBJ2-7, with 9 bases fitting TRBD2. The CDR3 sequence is CASSRGSGGQIRYEQYF. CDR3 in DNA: TGTGCCAGTAGTAGGGGTAGCGGGGGCCAGATTCGCTACGAGCAGTACTTC.